These T cell receptor beta chains were read from a single sample in a study of cytomegalovirus exposure and HLA in healthy donors. Only in-frame clones appear in the TCRdb table, and some are missing; sequencing was by immunoSEQ multiplex PCR. The sample has some 190,000 clones, roughly 88% seen once; the top ten hold more than 1.1%. The sample was PBMCs. The receptors come from a woman under 30 in good health and CMV-seronegative. CDR3s include the opening cysteine and the closing phenylalanine or tryptophan. The D gene is left open where the match is weak. The size field is filled for only some rows; it gives once, few, many or a size class.

once	TRBV19	TRBJ2-1	NA	CASSTWGWAKSSYNEQFF	TGTGCCAGTAGTACGTGGGGCTGGGCGAAAAGCTCCTACAATGAGCAGTTCTTC
NA	TRBV7-6	TRBJ2-1	TRBD2	CASSSVPGTRSYNEQFF	TGTGCCAGCAGCTCAGTGCCAGGGACTAGAAGCTACAATGAGCAGTTCTTC
NA	TRBV19	TRBJ1-5	TRBD1	CASSMQGQFNQPQHF	TGTGCCAGTAGTATGCAGGGACAGTTCAATCAGCCCCAGCATTTT
NA	TRBV19	TRBJ2-7	TRBD1	CASSIFGQGTYEQYF	TGTGCCAGTAGTATATTTGGACAGGGAACCTACGAGCAGTACTTC
NA	TRBV5-1	TRBJ2-2	NA	CASSAGARGLSTGELFF	TGCGCCAGCAGCGCGGGTGCCCGAGGTCTTAGCACCGGGGAGCTGTTTTTT
NA	TRBV15	TRBJ2-5	TRBD1	CATSRATQGLETQYF	TGTGCCACCAGCAGAGCGACACAGGGGTTAGAGACCCAGTACTTC
NA	TRBV7-3	TRBJ1-1	TRBD1	CASSGQGTNTEAFF	TGTGCCAGCAGTGGACAGGGGACGAACACTGAAGCTTTCTTT
NA	TRBV4-1	TRBJ2-7	TRBD1	CASSQVWDREQYF	TGCGCCAGCAGCCAAGTGTGGGACAGGGAGCAGTACTTC
NA	TRBV5-8	TRBJ1-1	NA	CASSLGQRTEAFF	TGTGCCAGCAGCTTGGGGCAGCGCACTGAAGCTTTCTTT
once	TRBV5-1	TRBJ2-1	TRBD1	CASTWDRFYNEQFF	TGCGCCAGCACCTGGGACAGGTTTTACAATGAGCAGTTCTTC
NA	TRBV7-9	TRBJ2-6	TRBD1	CASSPTGTGFPGANVLTF	TGTGCCAGCAGCCCAACCGGGACAGGGTTTCCTGGGGCCAACGTCCTGACTTTC
few	TRBV6-1	TRBJ1-2	TRBD1	CASSDMPGQNNYGYTF	TGTGCCAGCAGTGACATGCCGGGACAGAATAACTATGGCTACACCTTC
NA	TRBV7-3	TRBJ2-1	TRBD2	CASSPGPTSGGAGQFF	TGTGCCAGCAGCCCGGGCCCGACTAGCGGGGGGGCCGGGCAGTTCTTC
NA	TRBV11-3	TRBJ1-1	NA	CASSLDWEENTEAFF	TGTGCCAGCAGCTTAGACTGGGAGGAGAACACTGAAGCTTTCTTT
few	TRBV12-5	TRBJ1-1	NA	CASGLGTEAFF	TGTGCTAGTGGCCTCGGGACTGAAGCTTTCTTT
NA	TRBV30	TRBJ2-7	NA	CAWNLGLYEQYF	TGTGCCTGGAACCTAGGACTGTACGAGCAGTACTTC
NA	TRBV10-3	TRBJ2-2	NA	CAISEDPDTGELFF	TGTGCCATCAGCGAAGATCCGGACACCGGGGAGCTGTTTTTT
NA	TRBV10-1	TRBJ2-7	NA	CASSEGHNRNYEQYF	TGCGCCAGCAGTGAGGGACATAATCGGAACTACGAGCAGTACTTC
NA	TRBV7-2	TRBJ2-7	TRBD2	CASRGTSGLGEQYF	TGTGCCAGCAGAGGGACTAGCGGGTTGGGTGAGCAGTACTTC
NA	TRBV5-4	TRBJ2-7	TRBD1	CASSGGQGVYEQYF	TGTGCCAGCAGCGGGGGACAGGGGGTCTACGAGCAGTACTTC
NA	TRBV14	TRBJ1-1	TRBD1	CASSLRQGSMNTEAFF	TGTGCCAGCAGCCTACGACAGGGAAGTATGAACACTGAAGCTTTCTTT
few	TRBV4-1	TRBJ1-2	NA	CASSQGGAGEGGYTF	TGCGCCAGCAGCCAAGGAGGGGCAGGGGAGGGTGGCTACACCTTC
NA	TRBV19	TRBJ1-1	NA	CASFRTVPTEAFF	TGTGCCAGTTTCCGGACAGTCCCCACTGAAGCTTTCTTT
NA	TRBV19	TRBJ1-1	NA	CASSSPVRGTEAFF	TGTGCCAGTAGTAGCCCTGTCAGGGGCACTGAAGCTTTCTTT
few	TRBV19	TRBJ1-6	NA	CASSFDYSSYNSPLHF	TGTGCCAGTAGTTTTGACTACAGCTCCTATAATTCACCCCTCCACTTT
NA	TRBV14	TRBJ1-2	TRBD1	CASSQVGRGLSRGYTF	TGTGCCAGCAGCCAAGTAGGCAGGGGGCTTTCAAGAGGCTACACCTTC
NA	TRBV7-2	TRBJ1-6	TRBD1	CASSPQTGRSPLHF	TGTGCCAGCAGCCCCCAGACAGGGCGGTCACCCCTCCACTTT
NA	TRBV7-8	TRBJ2-5	TRBD1	CASSSRTGMIETQYF	TGTGCCAGCAGCTCAAGGACAGGAATGATAGAGACCCAGTACTTC
NA	TRBV7-6	TRBJ2-7	TRBD2	CASSLGRTSGTYEQYF	TGTGCCAGCAGCTTAGGTCGGACTAGCGGAACCTACGAGCAGTACTTC
NA	TRBV5-1	TRBJ2-3	NA	CASGIVALEGTDTQYF	TGCGCCAGCGGCATTGTAGCATTGGAGGGCACAGATACGCAGTATTTT
NA	TRBV6-1	TRBJ2-7	NA	CASREGGEYEQYF	TGTGCCAGTCGAGAGGGTGGGGAATACGAGCAGTACTTC
NA	TRBV5-4	TRBJ2-7	NA	CASSLDPGRQYF	TGTGCCAGCAGCTTGGATCCAGGGCGGCAGTACTTC
NA	TRBV5-1	TRBJ1-1	TRBD1	CASSLEGTGGSQAFF	TGCGCCAGCAGCTTGGAGGGGACAGGGGGCTCCCAAGCTTTCTTT
NA	TRBV12-2	TRBJ1-6	NA	CASRLAREGLGNSPLHF	TGTGCAAGTCGCTTAGCGCGGGAAGGGCTTGGTAATTCACCCCTCCACTTT
NA	TRBV5-1	TRBJ1-1	TRBD1	CASSLVGGQLNTEAFF	TGCGCCAGCAGCTTGGTGGGGGGACAGTTGAACACTGAAGCTTTCTTT
NA	TRBV5-4	TRBJ2-3	TRBD2	CASRSSQRGMSADTQYF	TGTGCCAGCCGATCAAGCCAGCGGGGGATGAGTGCAGATACGCAGTATTTT
NA	TRBV2	TRBJ1-2	NA	CASSRSGGNYGYTF	TGTGCCAGCAGCCGGTCGGGGGGGAACTATGGCTACACCTTC
NA	TRBV2	TRBJ2-3	TRBD2	CASSEPGGRSDTQYF	TGTGCCAGCAGTGAACCGGGGGGGCGGTCAGATACGCAGTATTTT
NA	TRBV7-9	TRBJ2-7	NA	CASSPPWGETYEQYF	TGTGCCAGCAGCCCCCCCTGGGGGGAAACCTACGAGCAGTACTTC
NA	TRBV7-8	TRBJ2-7	NA	CASSPVRDAYEQYF	TGTGCCAGCAGCCCTGTCAGGGATGCCTACGAGCAGTACTTC
once	TRBV9	TRBJ2-5	TRBD2	CASSSTSGLQETQYF	TGTGCCAGCAGCTCGACTAGCGGGTTACAAGAGACCCAGTACTTC
NA	TRBV6-1	TRBJ2-7	NA	CASSGRRNSYEQYF	TGTGCCAGCAGTGGGAGAAGGAACTCCTACGAGCAGTACTTC
NA	TRBV11-3	TRBJ2-2	TRBD2	CASSFEPGLAGGDTGELFF	TGTGCCAGCAGCTTCGAACCGGGACTAGCGGGAGGGGACACCGGGGAGCTGTTTTTT
NA	TRBV4-2	TRBJ2-3	TRBD2	CASSLVASPGGAQYF	TGTGCCAGCAGCCTCGTCGCTAGCCCGGGGGGTGCGCAGTATTTT
NA	TRBV27	TRBJ1-5	TRBD1	CASRRTGSNQPQHF	TGTGCCAGCAGGAGGACAGGTAGCAATCAGCCCCAGCATTTT
NA	TRBV6-1	TRBJ2-3	TRBD2	CASSEALAGGTDTQYF	TGTGCCAGCAGTGAAGCGCTAGCGGGGGGCACAGATACGCAGTATTTT
NA	TRBV2	TRBJ1-2	NA	CASSERRTREGANYGYTF	TGTGCCAGCAGTGAACGGCGGACGAGGGAGGGGGCTAACTATGGCTACACCTTC
NA	TRBV6-5	TRBJ2-1	NA	CASSYYDSNNEQFF	TGTGCCAGCAGTTACTACGACAGTAACAATGAGCAGTTCTTC
NA	TRBV10-3	TRBJ2-1	TRBD2	CAIRRTSGNNEQFF	TGTGCCATCAGGAGGACTAGCGGGAATAATGAGCAGTTCTTC
NA	TRBV29-1	TRBJ2-5	NA	CSGNGLQETQYF	TGCAGCGGCAACGGTCTCCAAGAGACCCAGTACTTC
NA	TRBV2	TRBJ1-2	TRBD1	CASRGTGADYGYTF	TGTGCCAGCAGAGGGACAGGGGCCGACTATGGCTACACCTTT
NA	TRBV28	TRBJ2-7	NA	CASSLWSMTGSYEQYF	TGTGCCAGCAGTTTATGGAGTATGACAGGTTCCTACGAGCAGTACTTC